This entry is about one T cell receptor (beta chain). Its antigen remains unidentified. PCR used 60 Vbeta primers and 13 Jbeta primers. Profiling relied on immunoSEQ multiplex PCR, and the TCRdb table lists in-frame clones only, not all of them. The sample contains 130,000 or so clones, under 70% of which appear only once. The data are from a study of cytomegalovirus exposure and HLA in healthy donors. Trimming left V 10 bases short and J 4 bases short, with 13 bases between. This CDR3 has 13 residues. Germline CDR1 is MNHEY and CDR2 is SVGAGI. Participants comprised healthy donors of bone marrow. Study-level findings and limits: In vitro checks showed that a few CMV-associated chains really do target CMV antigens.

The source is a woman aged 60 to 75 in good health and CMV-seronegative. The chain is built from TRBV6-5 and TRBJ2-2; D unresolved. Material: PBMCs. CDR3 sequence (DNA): TGTGCCACCATCGAGCTAGTCACCGGGGAGCTGTTTTTT. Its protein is CATIELVTGELFF.